The 20 T cell receptor beta chains reported below all come from one sample, sequenced in a study of blood T cell repertoires in COVID-19. Sequenced by immunoSEQ multiplex PCR; TCRdb stores in-frame clones only, minus some. Counted here are 200,000 to 300,000 clones, 75% to 90% occurring once; the ten biggest clones make up roughly 8.6%. Sequenced: peripheral blood. The receptors derive from a human donor in a cohort sampled during active COVID-19.

A note on this clone: A much larger clone is a single base away; this may be a read error. The chain carries TRBV7-2 and TRBJ2-2; no clear D. The CDR3 totals 13 residues. The V gene lost 3 bases and the J gene lost 1 base, with 3 bases spanning the gap. Per germline, CDR1 SGHTA and CDR2 FQGNSA. CDR3 coding DNA: TGTGCCAGCAGCTTTCTGAACACCGGGGAGCTGTTTTTT. This translates into CASSFLNTGELFF.

This clone was detected a few times. The chain couples TRBV19 to TRBJ1-5; 8 bases align to TRBD1. The CDR3 loop spans 17 amino acids. V gave up 3 bases and J gave up 5 bases; unmatched junction bases: 12. The germline gives CDR1 LNHDA, CDR2 SQIVND (reference sequence). The CDR3 is CASSIAAGGYWDQPQHF. CDR3 DNA sequence: TGTGCCAGTAGTATCGCGGCAGGGGGCTATTGGGATCAGCCCCAGCATTTT. The complete variable domain, with remaining parts taken from reference TRBV19 and TRBJ1-5, reads DGGITQSPKYLFRKEGQNVTLSCEQNLNHDAMYWYRQDPGQGLRLIYYSQIVNDFQKGDIAEGYSVSREKKESFPLTVTSAQKNPTAFYLCASSIAAGGYWDQPQHFGDGTRLSIL.

The chain carries TRBV27 and TRBJ1-5; no reliable D call. Germline values: CDR1 MNHEY, CDR2 SMNVEV (reference sequence). The CDR3 has 15 residues. Between the trimmed V and J ends, which lost 0 bases and 2 bases, there was a span of 8 bases. CDR3 in DNA: TGTGCCAGCAGTTTATCAGGGAGGGGCAATCAGCCCCAGCATTTT. Protein product: CASSLSGRGNQPQHF.

V gene TRBV11-3 combines with J gene TRBJ2-7, with D hard to call. The CDR3 totals 15 residues. Germline CDR1 reads SGHNT; CDR2 reads YENEEA. V was shortened by 2 bases and J by 0 bases, with 11 bases between the two germline ends. The CDR3 coding sequence is TGTGCCAGCAGCTTAAGCGCGGCGAGCTCCTACGAGCAGTACTTC. Its protein product is CASSLSAASSYEQYF.

The table lists this clone with a few counts. CDR3 sequence: CASSLSLITGTDQETQYF. The CDR3 DNA is TGTGCCAGCAGCTTAAGTCTCATAACCGGGACAGACCAAGAGACCCAGTACTTC. The gene calls are TRBV7-9 and TRBJ2-5; 7 positions agree with TRBD1. The germline V gene has CDR1 SEHNR and CDR2 FQNEAQ (reference sequence). V lost 2 bases, J lost 0 bases, and 12 bases stayed unmatched. The CDR3 runs 18 residues.

V and J are TRBV10-3 and TRBJ1-5; weak D call: TRBD1 (5 bases). V lost 4 bases and J 1 base, leaving 5 bases between the germline ends. Germline CDR1 ENHRY, CDR2 SYGVKD. This CDR3 is 13 amino acids long. In nucleotides, the CDR3 is TGTGCCATCAGTGGACAGAGCAATCAGCCCCAGCATTTT. Protein sequence: CAISGQSNQPQHF.

V is TRBV5-1 and J is TRBJ2-5; D is perhaps TRBD1 (6 bases). The CDR3 runs to 15 residues. Germline CDR1 and CDR2: SGHRS and YFSETQ. V lost 0 bases, J lost 1 base, and 10 bases lay in between. CDR3 bases: TGCGCCAGCAGCTTGGTAGCAGGGGCCCAAGAGACCCAGTACTTC. This codes for CASSLVAGAQETQYF.

The V and J genes are TRBV6-6 and TRBJ1-2, with D possibly matching TRBD1 (6 bases). The CDR3 covers 13 residues. Germline-derived CDR1 and CDR2 are MNHNY and SVGAGI (reference sequence). Trimming took off 7 bases at V and 4 bases at J, with 13 bases between the two ends. The CDR3 reads CASMGAQPYGYTF. The DNA for the CDR3 is TGTGCCAGCATGGGGGCCCAGCCCTATGGCTACACCTTC.

The rearrangement uses TRBV20-1 and TRBJ1-1; TRBD1 matches 8 bases. This CDR3 is 15 amino acids long. V lost 3 bases and J lost 1; bases outside the gene matches: 7. The germline CDR1 and CDR2 sequences are DFQATT and SNEGSKA (reference sequence). The CDR3 sequence is CSASRQGAGNTEAFF. The CDR3 bases are TGCAGTGCTAGTCGGCAGGGGGCGGGGAACACTGAAGCTTTCTTT.

The chain uses TRBV2 and TRBJ2-7, with 7 bases fitting TRBD1. The CDR3 extends over 12 amino acids. The J segment lost 7 bases and the V segment lost 4 bases, leaving 4 bases of the junction unmatched. Germline CDR1 reads SNHLY; CDR2 reads FYNNEI. In DNA, the CDR3 is TGTGCCAGCAGTGGGGACAGTTGGGAGCAGTACTTC. Encoded protein: CASSGDSWEQYF.

The chain is built from TRBV6-5 and TRBJ2-1; possible D gene TRBD2, 6 bases. V was cut by 6 bases and J by 4 bases, with 10 bases left in between. CDR3 length: 13 amino acids. Germline-derived CDR1 and CDR2 are MNHEY and SVGAGI. CDR3 sequence: CASRSGLYNEQFF. CDR3 coding DNA: TGTGCCAGCAGATCGGGACTTTACAATGAGCAGTTCTTC.

This chain connects TRBV7-2 to TRBJ2-1; 7 bases match TRBD1. J lost 0 bases, V lost 1 base, and 3 bases had no gene match. Germline CDR1 is SGHTA and CDR2 is FQGNSA. This CDR3 spans 16 amino acids. DNA of the CDR3: TGTGCCAGCAGCTTAGGTCGGGACAGCTCCTACAATGAGCAGTTCTTC. This gives the protein CASSLGRDSSYNEQFF.

The chain links TRBV15 to TRBJ2-5; 7 positions agree with TRBD2. The CDR3 is 16 amino acids. The trim removed 1 base at V and 1 base at J, leaving 6 bases unmatched. Per the germline V gene, CDR1 is LNHNV and CDR2 is YYDKDF (reference sequence). The CDR3 DNA sequence: TGTGCCACCAGCAGAGCCCTAGCGGAGATCCAAGAGACCCAGTACTTC. The encoded protein is CATSRALAEIQETQYF.

The V gene is TRBV7-9, the J gene TRBJ2-7; TRBD1 is a possible D gene (7 bases). CDR1 is SEHNR and CDR2 is FQNEAQ in the germline V gene (reference sequence). Trimming took off 5 bases at V and 2 bases at J, with 10 bases between the two ends. The CDR3 totals 13 residues. As DNA, the CDR3 is TGTGCCAGCAGCCAGGGGGAGGCCTACGAGCAGTACTTC. It is translated as CASSQGEAYEQYF.

This clone was detected only once. CDR3 bases: TGTGCCAGCAGCTTCAACGTCCTGACTTTC. Translation: CASSFNVLTF. The chain links TRBV2 to TRBJ2-6; D not resolved. The length of the CDR3 is 10 residues. Germline CDR1 is SNHLY and CDR2 is FYNNEI. Trimming removed 6 bases at V and 9 bases at J, with 3 bases between.

This CDR3 is CASSHRGTSGNNEQFF. DNA for the CDR3: TGTGCCAGCAGCCACCGCGGGACTAGCGGGAACAATGAGCAGTTCTTC. The chain links TRBV4-2 to TRBJ2-1; 13 bases align to TRBD2. Germline lookup yields CDR1 LGHNA and CDR2 YNFKEQ. The CDR3 extends over 16 amino acids. V was pared by 3 bases and J by 5 bases, with 4 bases of the junction left unmatched.

This chain links TRBV7-9 with TRBJ1-1; 10 bases align to TRBD1. Losses at the gene ends were 8 bases for V and 0 bases for J; bases not matched to a gene: 12. This CDR3 spans 17 amino acids. Germline-derived CDR1 and CDR2 are SEHNR and FQNEAQ (reference sequence). CDR3 coding DNA: TGTGCCAGCGTTGTACACGGGACAGGGGAACTGAACACTGAAGCTTTCTTT. Translation: CASVVHGTGELNTEAFF.

The rearrangement joins TRBV5-8 to TRBJ2-1, with no clear D. The V gene lost 0 bases and the J gene lost 2 bases, with 15 bases spanning the gap. Germline loops: CDR1 SGHTS, CDR2 YDEGEE. The CDR3 runs 17 residues. CDR3 nucleotides: TGTGCCAGCAGCTTGGATTTTTTGGGCATAACCTACAATGAGCAGTTCTTC. This sequence encodes CASSLDFLGITYNEQFF. Together with reference TRBV5-8 and TRBJ2-1, the CDR3 gives the full variable domain: EAGVTQSPTHLIKTRGQQATLRCSPISGHTSVYWYQQALGLGLQFLLWYDEGEERNRGNFPPRFSGRQFPNYSSELNVNALELEDSALYLCASSLDFLGITYNEQFFGPGTRLTVL.

The sample holds a few counts of this clone. The chain recombines TRBV7-9 with TRBJ1-1, with TRBD1 identical over 10 bases. This CDR3 has 14 residues. The V gene's germline CDR1 is SEHNR and CDR2 FQNEAQ (reference sequence). The ends lost 6 bases at V and 1 base at J; junction bases unmatched: 2. Here the CDR3 DNA reads TGTGCCAGCAGGGGACAGGGGACGAACACTGAAGCTTTCTTT. This sequence encodes CASRGQGTNTEAFF.

This chain uses TRBV9 with TRBJ2-1; 15 nucleotides line up with TRBD2. J gave up 10 bases and V 4 bases, and 6 bases lay outside the gene matches. The germline V gene encodes CDR1 SGDLS and CDR2 YYNGEE. The CDR3 is made up of 15 amino acids. DNA of the CDR3: TGTGCCAGCAGCTTAGGGACTAGCGGGGGGCGGGAGCAGTTCTTC. Translation gives CASSLGTSGGREQFF. The full variable domain, in which reference TRBV9 and TRBJ2-1 provide the parts outside the CDR3, is DSGVTQTPKHLITATGQRVTLRCSPRSGDLSVYWYQQSLDQGLQFLIQYYNGEERAKGNILERFSAQQFPDLHSELNLSSLELGDSALYFCASSLGTSGGREQFFGPGTRLTVL.